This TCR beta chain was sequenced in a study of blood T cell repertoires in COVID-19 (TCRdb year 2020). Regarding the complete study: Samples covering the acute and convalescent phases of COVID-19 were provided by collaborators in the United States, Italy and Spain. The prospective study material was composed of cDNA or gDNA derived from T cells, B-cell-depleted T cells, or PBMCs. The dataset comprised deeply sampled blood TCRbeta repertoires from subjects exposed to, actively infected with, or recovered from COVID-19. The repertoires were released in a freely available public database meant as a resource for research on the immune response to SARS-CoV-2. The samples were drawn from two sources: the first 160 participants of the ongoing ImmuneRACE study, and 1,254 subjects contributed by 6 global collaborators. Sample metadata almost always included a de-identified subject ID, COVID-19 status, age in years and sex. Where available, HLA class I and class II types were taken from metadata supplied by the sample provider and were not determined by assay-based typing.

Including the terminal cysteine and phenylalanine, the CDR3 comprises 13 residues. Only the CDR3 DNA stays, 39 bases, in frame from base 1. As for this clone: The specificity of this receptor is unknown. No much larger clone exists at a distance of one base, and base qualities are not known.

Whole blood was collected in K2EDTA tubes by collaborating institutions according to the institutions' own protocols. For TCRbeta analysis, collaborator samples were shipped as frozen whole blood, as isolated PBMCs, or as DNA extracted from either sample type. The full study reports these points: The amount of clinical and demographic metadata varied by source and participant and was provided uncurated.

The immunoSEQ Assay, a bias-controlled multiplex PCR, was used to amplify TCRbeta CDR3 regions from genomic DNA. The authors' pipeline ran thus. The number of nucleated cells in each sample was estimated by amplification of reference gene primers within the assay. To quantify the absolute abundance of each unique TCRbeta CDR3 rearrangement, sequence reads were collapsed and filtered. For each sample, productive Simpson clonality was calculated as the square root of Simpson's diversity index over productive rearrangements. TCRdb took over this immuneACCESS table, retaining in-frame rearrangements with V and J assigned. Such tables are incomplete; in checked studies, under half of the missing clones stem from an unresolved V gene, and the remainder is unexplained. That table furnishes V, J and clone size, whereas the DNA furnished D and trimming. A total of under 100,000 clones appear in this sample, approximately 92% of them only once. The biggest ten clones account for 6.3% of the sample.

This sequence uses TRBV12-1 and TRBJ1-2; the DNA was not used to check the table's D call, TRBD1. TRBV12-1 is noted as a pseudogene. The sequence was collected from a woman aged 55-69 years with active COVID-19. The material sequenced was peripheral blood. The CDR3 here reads CASRFDRSYGYTF. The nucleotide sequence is TGTGCCAGCAGGTTTGACAGAAGCTATGGCTACACCTTC.